Included here is one T cell receptor beta chain sequence, with context. Its antigen is unknown. Qualities for individual bases were not recorded, and no much larger clone is one base off. Sorted unstimulated T cells and proliferating T cells recovered from mixed lymphocyte reactions underwent TCRbeta CDR3 sequencing. Fresh whole blood from nine to ten HLA-typed healthy donors was used as the source from which PBMCs were isolated. To map where alloreactive clones came from, CD4+ regulatory T cells in the unstimulated state were FACS-sorted. The CDR3 contains 14 residues, cysteine and phenylalanine counted. Of all the DNA, just the CDR3 is kept, 42 bases in frame from base 1. As encoded in the germline V gene, CDR1 is SNHLY while CDR2 is FYNNEI. The germline V and J ends show losses of 7 bases and 8 bases respectively, and no gene match explains 7 bases of the junction. This sample is part of a study of siplizumab effects on memory and regulatory T cells (dated by TCRdb to the late 2010s). Turning to the overall study: The effect of the anti-CD2 antibody siplizumab on alloreactive T-cell subsets was examined in allogeneic mixed lymphocyte reactions constructed from human PBMCs.

Receptors were amplified or captured by the immunoSEQ multiplex PCR assay. Around 10^5 TCR templates per sample were assayed by the deep sequencing platform. Genomic DNA extracted from sorted T cells was used for TCRbeta CDR3 sequencing. In the original analysis: The R programming language was used for clonal analysis of the TCRbeta CDR3 data. Alloreactive CD4+ and CD8+ clones were defined by comparing unstimulated samples with post-reaction CFSE-low samples. Regulatory or non-regulatory origin of alloreactive CD4+ clones was assigned by matching sequences to the sorted unstimulated Treg and non-Treg repertoires. TCRdb stores this immuneACCESS table with in-frame sequences only. Part of the clones is absent; in the studies checked, under half of the shortfall reflects unresolved V genes, and no reason is known for the rest. V, J and clone size are those of that table, while D and trimming were read from the DNA. The sample table contains some 110,000 clones; only one count was recorded for over 90% of them. Jointly, the top ten make up roughly 0.62% of the sample.

Beyond this particular receptor, the publication reports: Because sequences below about 10^-5 frequency were poorly captured, only a minor fraction of alloreactive clones could be mapped to unstimulated subsets. Unstimulated naive T cells appeared to be more diverse than memory T cells, and naive cells seemed to make a substantial contribution to the alloresponse. No functional confirmation was obtained for the suppressive function of proliferating Tregs from siplizumab cultures. Among mappable alloreactive CD4+ clones, an average Treg-derived fraction of about 69% was observed with siplizumab, compared with roughly 27% in control reactions. About 75-96% of proliferating CD4+ or CD8+ clones could not be given a naive or memory phenotype. The cumulative frequency of alloreactive sequences that could be traced back to unstimulated CD4+ memory T cells was significantly reduced by siplizumab.

This receptor was identified in a human donor in good health. Sequenced sample: Tregs sorted from blood. The V and J genes are TRBV2 and TRBJ1-6, and 8 junctional nucleotides match TRBD1. The CDR3 in this case is CASKSATGDSPLHF. The DNA sequence is given as TGTGCCAGCAAGTCGGCGACAGGGGATTCACCCCTCCACTTT. When the CDR3 is completed using the reference TRBV2 and TRBJ1-6 genes on either side, the full variable domain is EPEVTQTPSHQVTQMGQEVILRCVPISNHLYFYWYRQILGQKVEFLVSFYNNEISEKSEIFDDQFSVERPDGSNFTLKIRSTKLEDSAMYFCASKSATGDSPLHFGNGTRLTVT.